This passage covers 8 T cell receptor beta chains from one sample sequenced in a study of CD8 T cells in Susac syndrome. Random hexamers served to reverse transcribe roughly 0.5 to 1 ug RNA. MiXCR was run by TCRdb on the immunoSEQ multiplex PCR reads, yielding one entry per CDR3 protein. The profile shows roughly 120,000 distinct CDR3 sequences, roughly 94% of them singletons. Sequencing was carried out using CD4+ T cells from PBMCs. The receptors shown here come from a human donor with multiple sclerosis.

The gene calls are TRBV9 and TRBJ2-5, with 12 bases fitting TRBD2. J gave up 1 base and V 0 bases, and 7 bases lay outside the gene matches. The germline CDR1 and CDR2 sequences are SGDLS and YYNGEE. This CDR3 is 18 amino acids long. The CDR3 sequence: CASSVAGGLAGTQETQYF. The CDR3 DNA is TGTGCCAGCAGCGTAGCTGGGGGACTAGCGGGTACCCAAGAGACCCAGTACTTC.

The chain links TRBV20-1 to TRBJ1-5; D remains ambiguous. Germline V gives CDR1 DFQATT, CDR2 SNEGSKA (reference sequence). Trimming took 1 base from V and 0 from J, leaving 10 bases between them. The CDR3 is 15 residues long. CDR3 nucleotides: TGCAGTGCTAGAGCCGGAGGTCATAGCAATCAGCCCCAGCATTTT. Its protein is CSARAGGHSNQPQHF.

The chain combines TRBV7-9 with TRBJ1-6, with a tentative D call TRBD1 (5 bases). CDR1 SEHNR and CDR2 FQNEAQ come from the germline V gene (reference sequence). CDR3 size: 14 residues. Trimming removed 5 bases from V and 7 bases from J, with 12 bases in between. In DNA, the CDR3 is TGTGCCAGCAGCATCGGGGCACAAAATTCACCCCTCCACTTT. Protein product: CASSIGAQNSPLHF.

This chain uses TRBV6-2 or TRBV6-3 with TRBJ1-1, with D possibly matching TRBD1 (6 bases). Germline V gene lookup returns CDR1 MNHEY and CDR2 SVGEGT. This CDR3 contains 14 residues. The V and J ends lost 6 bases and 5 bases respectively, with 16 bases between them. The DNA of the CDR3 is TGTGCCAGCAGGATTGACGGAGGGGGGACTGAAGCTTTCTTT. Translating gives CASRIDGGGTEAFF.

Here the CDR3 reads CASSLDTRRGYTF. CDR3 in DNA: TGTGCCAGCAGCCTGGACACGAGACGTGGCTACACCTTC. The chain is built from TRBV5-4 and TRBJ1-2, with D possibly matching TRBD1 (5 bases). Trimming took off 4 bases at V and 7 bases at J, with 14 bases between the two ends. Germline V gene data show CDR1 as SGHNT and CDR2 as YYREEE (reference sequence). The CDR3 is made up of 13 amino acids. The variable domain in full, completed from reference TRBV5-4 and TRBJ1-2, reads ETGVTQSPTHLIKTRGQQVTLRCSSQSGHNTVSWYQQALGQGPQFIFQYYREEENGRGNFPPRFSGLQFPNYSSELNVNALELDDSALYLCASSLDTRRGYTFGSGTRLTVV.

V is TRBV7-9 and J is TRBJ2-7; D is uncertain. This CDR3 contains 14 residues. The ends were cut back, 5 bases at V and 0 bases at J, with 11 bases in the middle. Per the germline V gene, CDR1 is SEHNR and CDR2 is FQNEAQ (reference sequence). The DNA for the CDR3 is TGTGCCAGCAGCCCATTTGGGTCCTCCTACGAGCAGTACTTC. Translating it yields CASSPFGSSYEQYF.

V gene TRBV6-1 combines with J gene TRBJ2-2; D is ambiguous. CDR3 size: 14 residues. Germline CDR1 and CDR2: MNHNS and SASEGT. V lost 1 base and J 3 bases, leaving 6 bases between the germline ends. CDR3 residues: CASSEVRYTGELFF. DNA for the CDR3: TGTGCCAGCAGTGAAGTTCGGTACACCGGGGAGCTGTTTTTT.

This clonotype was seen just once. The rearrangement joins TRBV12-3 or TRBV12-4 to TRBJ2-7, with D possibly called TRBD1 or TRBD2 (5 bases each). The V gene lost 3 bases and the J gene lost 9 bases, with 15 bases spanning the gap. The CDR3 totals 13 residues. In nucleotides, the CDR3 is TGTGCCAGCAGTTTCGGGGTACAGGTCCCGCAGTACTTC. This sequence encodes CASSFGVQVPQYF.